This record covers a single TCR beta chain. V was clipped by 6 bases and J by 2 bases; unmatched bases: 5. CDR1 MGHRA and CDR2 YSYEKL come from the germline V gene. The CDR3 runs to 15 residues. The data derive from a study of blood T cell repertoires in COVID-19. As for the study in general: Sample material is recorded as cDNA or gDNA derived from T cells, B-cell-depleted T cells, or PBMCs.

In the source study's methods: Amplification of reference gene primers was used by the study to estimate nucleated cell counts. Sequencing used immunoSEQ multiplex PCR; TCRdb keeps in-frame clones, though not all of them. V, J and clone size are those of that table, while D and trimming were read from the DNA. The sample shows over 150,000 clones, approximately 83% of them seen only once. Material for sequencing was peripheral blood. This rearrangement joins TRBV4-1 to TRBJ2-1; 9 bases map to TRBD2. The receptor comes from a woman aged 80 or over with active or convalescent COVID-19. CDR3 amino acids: CASRDRGGAYNEQFF. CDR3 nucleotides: TGCGCCAGCAGGGACCGCGGGGGGGCCTACAATGAGCAGTTCTTC.